The rows below give T cell receptor beta chains drawn from one sample of a study of T cells expressing NK-cell markers. TCRdb re-called the 5' RACE reads; one entry per CDR3 protein, DNA not given. This repertoire comprises fewer than 400,000 distinct CDR3 sequences; its ten largest clones make up 5% to 5.5%. Sequencing was performed on blood T cells: a sorted CD56 or NKG2C T cell subset, CD4+ or CD8+ T cells, or bulk PBMC T cells (not recorded which). The receptor set was obtained from a man aged 18-75 years in good health. The CDR3 runs from the conserved cysteine through the conserved F or W.

>TRBV5-1|15|TRBJ2-3
CASREDRTSTDTQYF
>TRBV29-1|11|TRBJ1-2
CSGRGRDGYTF
>TRBV5-1|15|TRBJ2-5
CASSSGRRFQETQYF
>TRBV5-1|15|TRBJ2-5
CASRGQLVLQETQYF
>TRBV6-1|15|TRBJ2-7
CASSPNRGSSYEQYF
>TRBV29-1|15|TRBJ2-5
CSVKRAGTGQETQYF
>TRBV20-1|15|TRBJ2-7
CSARDLGQSPREQYF
>TRBV11-2|19|TRBJ2-3
CASSSPGLAGPPGRDTQYF
>TRBV29-1|12|TRBJ1-1
CSVSDRDTEAFF
>TRBV19|14|TRBJ1-6
CASSAGRDNSPLHF
>TRBV5-4|17|TRBJ2-7
CASSLQGSAKGSYEQYF
>TRBV5-1|13|TRBJ2-7
CASSFPGVQEQYF
>TRBV2|15|TRBJ2-3
CASKFRNSNLDTQYF
>TRBV12-3/TRBV12-4|14|TRBJ2-5
CASRSAGGQETQYF
>TRBV3-1|15|TRBJ2-1
CASSRTGTVYNEQFF
>TRBV27|13|TRBJ2-5
CASSPRWAQTQYF
>TRBV18|16|TRBJ1-2
CASSPQGQLANYGYTF
>TRBV18|14|TRBJ2-5
CASSKGWGPETQYF
>TRBV19|15|TRBJ1-5
CASRQRGARNQPQHF
>TRBV10-2|14|TRBJ2-7
CASRLAGETYEQYF
>TRBV3-1|12|TRBJ2-5
CASSQIGQTQYF
>TRBV27|15|TRBJ2-5
CASSRLGTNQETQYF
>TRBV6-1|15|TRBJ1-4
CATLVFRAGEEKLFF
>TRBV6-1|15|TRBJ2-1
CAANRGQGARNEQFF
>TRBV20-1|14|TRBJ2-3
CSVPRQGRTDTQYF
>TRBV7-3|18|TRBJ2-1
CASSLRDLGGGRFNEQFF
>TRBV12-3/TRBV12-4|13|TRBJ2-3
CASSSSEADTQYF
>TRBV5-5|15|TRBJ2-1
CASSSRDRAYNEQFF